The 21 T cell receptor beta chains listed next were all sequenced from one sample in a study of T cell responses to AZD1222 COVID-19 vaccine. The method was immunoSEQ multiplex PCR; TCRdb's version includes in-frame clones alone and lacks a portion of them. The sample holds 100,000 to 150,000 clones, 87% seen once. The sequenced sample was peripheral blood, obtained on day 0 of AZD1222 vaccination. Receptor source: an adult in good health.

V and J are TRBV27 and TRBJ1-5; a weak D match, TRBD1 (5 bases). Germline CDR1 MNHEY, CDR2 SMNVEV (reference sequence). This CDR3 comprises 14 residues. With 8 bases removed from V and 5 bases from J, the gap between germline ends came to 16 bases. CDR3 nucleotides: TGTGCCAGCTCCTATGTGGCAGGGTATCAGCCCCAGCATTTT. It is translated as CASSYVAGYQPQHF.

The chain links TRBV19 to TRBJ1-5; no clear D. The germline V gene encodes CDR1 LNHDA and CDR2 SQIVND (reference sequence). CDR3 length equals 13 residues. V lost 2 bases, J lost 3 bases, and 5 bases lay in between. In DNA form, the CDR3 reads TGTGCCAGTAGTATATCCACCAATCAGCCCCAGCATTTT. It specifies CASSISTNQPQHF.

This clone was found once. The V gene is TRBV7-2, the J gene TRBJ1-2; tentatively, D is TRBD1 (5 bases). V lost 1 base and J lost 8, with 11 bases in between. Looked up from germline, CDR1 is SGHTA and CDR2 is FQGNSA. This CDR3 comprises 13 residues. The CDR3 nucleotides read TGTGCCAGCAGCTTAGATAGTGGGGACGGCTACACCTTC. This gives the protein CASSLDSGDGYTF.

The genes are TRBV6-4 and TRBJ2-1; D might be TRBD2 (5 bases). CDR1 and CDR2 from the germline V gene are MRHNA and SNTAGT. The CDR3 runs to 17 residues. The V and J ends lost 0 bases and 0 bases respectively, with 12 bases between them. Here the CDR3 reads CASSDSRGRSSYNEQFF. CDR3 sequence (DNA): TGTGCCAGCAGTGACTCCCGGGGAAGGAGCTCCTACAATGAGCAGTTCTTC.

J is TRBJ2-7 and V is TRBV2; 7 nucleotides align to TRBD1. The CDR3 consists of 11 residues. The germline CDR1 and CDR2 sequences are SNHLY and FYNNEI. Trimming cost V 8 bases and J 4 bases; bases outside gene matches: 2. In DNA, the CDR3 is TGTGCCAGCGACAGGGCTTACGAGCAGTACTTC. This encodes CASDRAYEQYF.

The chain is built from TRBV5-1 and TRBJ1-4; D is ambiguous. There are 17 residues in the CDR3. Germline values: CDR1 SGHRS, CDR2 YFSETQ. Trimming shortened V by 0 bases and J by 9 bases, and 21 bases separated the two germline ends. CDR3 DNA sequence: TGCGCCAGCAGCTTGGGAAACCTGCCCCCGATGCAGAAAAAACTGTTTTTT. Its translation is CASSLGNLPPMQKKLFF.

The chain has TRBV19 and TRBJ2-1; 9 bases are shared with TRBD1. Germline-derived CDR1 and CDR2 are LNHDA and SQIVND (reference sequence). CDR3 length equals 15 residues. The V and J ends lost 5 bases and 9 bases, in that order; junction bases with no gene match: 11. The CDR3 DNA reads TGTGCCAGTAGTGCGCCCGGGACAGGGAGGCGTGAGCAGTTCTTC. Protein sequence: CASSAPGTGRREQFF.

The J gene is TRBJ1-2, the V gene TRBV5-4, with TRBD1 matching 7 bases. Per the germline V gene, CDR1 is SGHNT and CDR2 is YYREEE (reference sequence). The CDR3 is 15 amino acids. With V trimmed by 0 bases and J by 0 bases, 2 bases remained unmatched. CDR3 sequence reads: CASSLEGQSNYGYTF. CDR3 bases: TGTGCCAGCAGCTTGGAGGGACAGTCTAACTATGGCTACACCTTC.

V is TRBV7-3 and J is TRBJ1-2, with TRBD1 identical over 9 bases. This CDR3 comprises 14 residues. Germline loops: CDR1 SGHTA, CDR2 FQGTGA. The junction had 2 bases not matched to a gene; V was cut back by 4 bases and J by 2 bases. CDR3 residues: CASSSGTGNYGYTF. CDR3 DNA: TGTGCCAGCAGCTCCGGGACAGGGAACTATGGCTACACCTTC.

This CDR3 reads CASTLAGGLETGELFF. The CDR3 nucleotides read TGTGCCAGCACACTAGCGGGGGGGCTAGAGACCGGGGAGCTGTTTTTT. The rearrangement joins TRBV6-6 to TRBJ2-2; 13 nucleotides agree with TRBD2. In germline, CDR1 is MNHNY, CDR2 SVGAGI (reference sequence). The CDR3 has 16 amino acids. Losses at the gene ends were 7 bases for V and 5 bases for J; bases not matched to a gene: 7.

The chain links TRBV7-2 to TRBJ2-7; D is possibly TRBD1 (5 bases). This CDR3 has 12 residues. Germline V CDR1 and CDR2: SGHTA, FQGNSA. Trimming removed 4 bases at V and 4 bases at J, with 8 bases between. The CDR3 DNA follows: TGTGCCAGCAGCTCTAGGGGTTACGAGCAGTACTTC. This codes for CASSSRGYEQYF. The variable domain in full, completed from reference TRBV7-2 and TRBJ2-7, reads GAGVSQSPSNKVTEKGKDVELRCDPISGHTALYWYRQSLGQGLEFLIYFQGNSAPDKSGLPSDRFSAERTGGSVSTLTIQRTQQEDSAVYLCASSSRGYEQYFGPGTRLTVT.

CDR3 in DNA: TGTGCCAGCAGCTTAGTGCCGGCGGGGGGGGTGTACGAGCAGTACTTC. It is translated as CASSLVPAGGVYEQYF. The rearrangement links TRBV7-8 to TRBJ2-7; TRBD2 matches at 9 bases. The CDR3 totals 16 residues. The ends lost 1 base at V and 4 bases at J; junction bases unmatched: 8. Looked up from germline, CDR1 is SGHVS and CDR2 is FQNEAQ.

V and J are TRBV21-1 and TRBJ2-7; TRBD2 is the table's D call, not checked against the DNA. TRBV21-1 corresponds to a pseudogene. This CDR3 is 15 amino acids long. The CDR3 nucleotides are TGTGCCAGCAGGCCTAGCGGGGGGGCTAGGAGGGAGCAGTACTTC. Translation gives CASRPSGGARREQYF.

This sequence joins TRBV4-1 and TRBJ1-2; D is unresolved. The CDR3 is made up of 15 amino acids. Germline lookup yields CDR1 MGHRA and CDR2 YSYEKL. Trimming took off 0 bases at V and 4 bases at J, with 12 bases between the two ends. This CDR3 reads CASSQERAESYGYTF. The CDR3 DNA sequence: TGCGCCAGCAGCCAAGAGAGGGCTGAAAGCTATGGCTACACCTTC.

The chain joins TRBV5-1 to TRBJ1-1; 9 positions match TRBD1. V shed 2 bases, J shed 4 bases, and the junction held 3 bases outside the gene matches. CDR3 length: 14 residues. The germline V gene encodes CDR1 SGHRS and CDR2 YFSETQ. CDR3 sequence: CASSFLTGGTEAFF. In DNA form, the CDR3 reads TGCGCCAGCAGCTTCCTGACAGGGGGCACTGAAGCTTTCTTT.

The chain links TRBV7-2 to TRBJ1-5; 9 nucleotides line up with TRBD1. The CDR3 runs to 15 residues. V lost 5 bases, J lost 4 bases, and 6 bases stayed unmatched. Germline V lookup: CDR1 SGHTA, CDR2 FQGNSA. The CDR3 loop is CASSSRTGENQPQHF. Here the CDR3 DNA reads TGTGCCAGCAGCAGCCGGACAGGGGAAAATCAGCCCCAGCATTTT.

This clone was counted once. The CDR3 nucleotides read TGTGCCAGCTCACCGATTGGGGGCGAGGGCTACACCTTC. It specifies CASSPIGGEGYTF. The chain uses TRBV18 and TRBJ1-2, with D maybe TRBD1 (6 bases). CDR1 and CDR2 (germline): KGHSH, LQKENI. This CDR3 is built from 13 residues. Trimming left V 3 bases short and J 8 bases short, with 13 bases between.

The rearrangement joins TRBV7-8 to TRBJ2-7; no clear D. Germline lookup yields CDR1 SGHVS and CDR2 FQNEAQ. CDR3 length: 13 amino acids. Trimming removed 5 bases from V and 0 bases from J, with 8 bases in between. DNA for the CDR3: TGTGCCAGCAGCCCCACGAACTCCTACGAGCAGTACTTC. Translation: CASSPTNSYEQYF.

This clone has a single count. The chain couples TRBV29-1 to TRBJ2-6; D is unclear. V lost 7 bases and J 0 bases, leaving 16 bases between the germline ends. The germline V gene has CDR1 SQVTM and CDR2 ANQGSEA. The CDR3 totals 16 residues. CDR3 loop: CSASGSSDSGANVLTF. DNA for the CDR3: TGCAGCGCTTCGGGCAGCTCGGACTCTGGGGCCAACGTCCTGACTTTC.

This clone occurred once. This sequence joins TRBV6-5 and TRBJ2-7; D is unclear. The V gene lost 5 bases and the J gene lost 7 bases, with 15 bases spanning the gap. Germline V CDR1 and CDR2: MNHEY, SVGAGI. The CDR3 runs to 13 residues. The CDR3 loop reads CASSLDPLGEQYF. CDR3 DNA: TGTGCCAGCAGTCTGGACCCTTTGGGAGAGCAGTACTTC.

This clone is a singleton in its sample. The J gene is TRBJ2-7, the V gene TRBV28; TRBD2 matches 7 bases. The ends lost 3 bases at V and 3 bases at J; junction bases unmatched: 5. CDR1 is MDHEN and CDR2 is SYDVKM in the germline V gene. This CDR3 comprises 14 residues. For the CDR3, the DNA is TGTGCCAGCAGTTTGGAAGAGCGGGGCTACGAGCAGTACTTC. Its protein is CASSLEERGYEQYF.